These T cell receptor beta chains were read from a single sample in a study of naive and memory T cell subsets. One entry per CDR3 protein results from TCRdb running MiXCR on the 5' RACE reads. There are roughly 30,000 distinct CDR3 sequences in the sample; 16% occur only once, and roughly 2.6% lies in the top ten. The source of these receptors is a female donor in good health. CDR3s include the opening cysteine and the closing phenylalanine or tryptophan. The D gene is left open where the match is weak. The size of a clone is reported for some rows only, either as once, few or many, or as a class for expanded clones.

v_call	cdr3_length	j_call	d_call	clone_size	cdr3_aa	cdr3_nt
TRBV10-3	13	TRBJ1-1	.	few	CAISADGSTEAFF	TGTGCCATCAGTGCGGACGGTAGCACTGAAGCTTTCTTT
TRBV20-1	17	TRBJ2-7	TRBD1	.	CSARDSAPGQGHYEQYF	TGCAGTGCTAGAGATTCTGCTCCGGGACAGGGGCACTACGAGCAGTACTTC
TRBV29-1	14	TRBJ2-7	.	many	CSAKILGTSYEQYF	TGCAGCGCCAAGATATTGGGAACCTCCTACGAGCAGTACTTC
TRBV2	13	TRBJ1-2	.	.	CASSGYGFYGYTF	TGTGCCAGCAGCGGGTACGGGTTCTATGGCTACACCTTC
TRBV7-2	12	TRBJ2-5	.	few	CASSPDSETQYF	TGTGCCAGCAGCCCGGATAGTGAGACCCAGTACTTC
TRBV10-3	14	TRBJ2-1	TRBD2	few	CASGGSGGWDEQFF	TGTGCCAGCGGGGGTAGCGGGGGATGGGATGAGCAGTTCTTC
TRBV18	13	TRBJ1-5	.	few	CASSLARNQPQHF	TGTGCCAGCTCATTGGCCCGAAATCAGCCCCAGCATTTT
TRBV6-5	17	TRBJ2-1	TRBD2	few	CASSYSKAGGTYNEQFF	TGTGCCAGCAGTTACTCGAAAGCGGGGGGGACCTACAATGAGCAGTTCTTC
TRBV6-5	14	TRBJ2-3	TRBD2	few	CASSSTGGRDTQYF	TGTGCCAGCAGTTCGACCGGGGGGAGGGATACGCAGTATTTT
TRBV5-5	15	TRBJ1-5	.	few	CASSLGSYSNQPQHF	TGTGCCAGCAGCTTGGGATCATATAGCAATCAGCCCCAGCATTTT
TRBV6-1	17	TRBJ1-2	.	many	CATLGFADGTANYGYTF	TGTGCCACCCTGGGATTCGCGGACGGGACCGCTAACTATGGCTACACCTTC
TRBV3-1	17	TRBJ1-1	.	medium-sized	CASSPRGAVGGPTEAFF	TGTGCCAGCAGCCCGAGGGGGGCCGTCGGAGGGCCCACTGAAGCTTTCTTT
TRBV6-5	15	TRBJ1-5	.	many	CASSYGGAGNQPQHF	TGTGCCAGCAGTTACGGGGGGGCCGGCAATCAGCCCCAGCATTTT
TRBV10-1	17	TRBJ2-7	.	.	CASSGPPTRESSYEQYF	TGCGCCAGCAGTGGGCCACCGACTAGAGAATCCTCCTACGAGCAGTACTTC
TRBV7-2	15	TRBJ2-7	TRBD1	many	CASSLGTGSIDEQYF	TGTGCCAGCAGCTTAGGGACAGGGAGCATTGACGAGCAGTACTTC
TRBV6-5	13	TRBJ1-1	.	medium-sized	CASSRKSNTEAFF	TGTGCCAGCAGCCGGAAGTCAAACACTGAAGCTTTCTTT
TRBV20-1	13	TRBJ1-5	.	many	CSARGGGNQPQHF	TGCAGTGCTAGAGGGGGTGGCAATCAGCCCCAGCATTTT
TRBV6-5	12	TRBJ2-5	.	few	CASSSIGETQYF	TGTGCCAGCAGTTCCATAGGGGAGACCCAGTACTTC
TRBV6-6	15	TRBJ1-3	.	few	CASSYEGSPWDTIYF	TGTGCCAGCAGTTACGAGGGTTCACCATGGGACACCATATATTTT
TRBV7-9	14	TRBJ1-2	TRBD1	.	CASSFLDRADGYTF	TGTGCCAGCAGCTTCCTGGACAGGGCGGATGGCTACACCTTC
TRBV7-9	15	TRBJ1-1	.	.	CASSLLQGLRTEAFF	TGTGCCAGCAGCTTACTCCAGGGGTTGCGGACTGAAGCTTTCTTT
TRBV7-2	12	TRBJ2-7	.	.	CASSLELGEQYF	TGTGCCAGCAGCTTAGAACTAGGCGAGCAGTACTTC
TRBV13	18	TRBJ2-1	TRBD2	.	CARSNGLAGHSSYNEQFF	TGTGCAAGAAGCAACGGACTAGCGGGCCACAGCTCCTACAATGAGCAGTTCTTC
TRBV29-1	15	TRBJ2-1	.	many	CSVEGQPGSYNEQFF	TGCAGCGTTGAAGGACAGCCGGGATCCTACAATGAGCAGTTCTTC
TRBV18	16	TRBJ2-7	TRBD1	few	CASSPLGQPPSYEQYF	TGTGCCAGCTCACCGTTGGGACAGCCCCCATCCTACGAGCAGTACTTC
TRBV6-5	15	TRBJ2-7	.	.	CASSYGTSLTYEQYF	TGTGCCAGCAGTTACGGGACAAGTCTAACCTACGAGCAGTACTTC
TRBV29-1	15	TRBJ2-3	.	many	CSVEPDWTREDTQYF	TGCAGCGTTGAGCCTGATTGGACCCGCGAGGATACGCAGTATTTT
TRBV10-3	16	TRBJ2-7	TRBD2	.	CAISDSGGTSGYEQYF	TGTGCCATCAGTGATTCCGGGGGGACTAGCGGCTACGAGCAGTACTTC
TRBV6-6	15	TRBJ2-3	.	many	CASSYGSLVTDTQYF	TGTGCCAGCAGTTATGGATCGCTCGTCACAGATACGCAGTATTTT
TRBV6-5	14	TRBJ1-6	.	.	CASSYGGFNSPLHF	TGTGCCAGCAGTTACGGAGGGTTTAATTCACCCCTCCACTTT
TRBV7-8	13	TRBJ2-3	TRBD1	.	CASLDRVTDTQYF	TGTGCCAGCTTAGACAGGGTCACAGATACGCAGTATTTT
TRBV5-1	14	TRBJ2-5	TRBD2	.	CASSRSGGEETQYF	TGCGCCAGCAGCCGAAGCGGGGGAGAAGAGACCCAGTACTTC
TRBV6-1	15	TRBJ1-1	.	.	CASSAWGNGNTEAFF	TGTGCCAGCAGTGCCTGGGGGAACGGGAACACTGAAGCTTTCTTT
TRBV6-5	16	TRBJ2-3	.	.	CASSYIQPQAADTQYF	TGTGCCAGCAGTTACATACAGCCACAAGCTGCAGATACGCAGTATTTT
TRBV20-1	15	TRBJ2-3	TRBD2	many	CSASLSRGRTDTQYF	TGCAGTGCTAGCTTATCGCGGGGGAGGACAGATACGCAGTATTTT
TRBV6-6	12	TRBJ2-5	.	few	CASMGGAETQYF	TGTGCCAGCATGGGGGGTGCAGAGACCCAGTACTTC
TRBV11-2	16	TRBJ2-5	TRBD1	few	CASSLARDRAWETQYF	TGTGCCAGCAGCTTAGCCCGGGACAGGGCGTGGGAGACCCAGTACTTC
TRBV9	14	TRBJ2-3	TRBD1	few	CASQTGGDADTQYF	TGTGCCAGCCAGACAGGGGGCGACGCAGATACGCAGTATTTT
TRBV10-3	13	TRBJ1-1	.	.	CAISLGREAEAFF	TGTGCCATCAGTCTAGGGAGGGAGGCTGAAGCTTTCTTT
TRBV5-1	19	TRBJ2-2	.	.	CASSPAQTQRRVNTGELFF	TGCGCCAGCAGCCCTGCCCAAACTCAAAGACGGGTCAACACCGGGGAGCTGTTTTTT
TRBV12-3/TRBV12-4	14	TRBJ1-6	TRBD1	few	CASSSQGANSPLHF	TGTGCCAGCAGTTCACAGGGGGCAAATTCACCCCTCCACTTT
TRBV18	15	TRBJ2-7	.	many	CASSPPQGRSYEQYF	TGTGCCAGCTCACCACCGCAGGGCCGCTCCTACGAGCAGTACTTC
TRBV6-5	16	TRBJ2-6	TRBD1	many	CASSRTGSSGANVLTF	TGTGCCAGCAGTCGGACAGGGTCTTCCGGGGCCAACGTCCTGACTTTC
TRBV7-9	18	TRBJ2-3	.	.	CASSLTGGRKTSTDTQYF	TGTGCCAGCAGCTTAACCGGGGGGCGAAAAACTAGCACAGATACGCAGTATTTT
TRBV24-1	16	TRBJ2-3	.	few	CATSDYRGGETDTQYF	TGTGCCACCAGTGATTACCGCGGAGGTGAAACAGATACGCAGTATTTT
TRBV20-1	16	TRBJ2-4	TRBD2	many	CSAPGLAGMRGGIQYF	TGCAGTGCTCCCGGGCTAGCGGGGATGCGGGGGGGCATTCAGTACTTC
TRBV5-1	16	TRBJ2-5	.	medium-sized	CASSPYVWGNQETQYF	TGCGCCAGCAGCCCGTACGTGTGGGGGAACCAAGAGACCCAGTACTTC
TRBV20-1	16	TRBJ1-6	TRBD1	many	CSASNPSGQENSPLHF	TGCAGTGCTAGTAACCCCTCTGGACAGGAAAATTCACCCCTCCACTTT
TRBV6-1	13	TRBJ1-1	.	.	CASSEGTLREAFF	TGTGCCAGCAGTGAAGGTACCTTAAGGGAAGCTTTCTTT
TRBV7-2	12	TRBJ2-3	.	few	CASSSYTDTQYF	TGTGCCAGCAGCTCTTACACAGATACGCAGTATTTT
TRBV6-1	13	TRBJ2-7	.	few	CASNRQISYEQYF	TGTGCCAGCAATCGCCAAATCTCCTACGAGCAGTACTTC
TRBV10-2	13	TRBJ2-7	.	many	CASSPGGNYEQYF	TGCGCCAGCAGTCCCGGCGGAAACTACGAGCAGTACTTC
TRBV7-3	16	TRBJ2-7	.	few	CASSITTGGGLREQYF	TGTGCCAGCAGCATTACGACTGGGGGCGGACTACGGGAGCAGTACTTC
TRBV29-1	12	TRBJ2-5	.	many	CSVEVQRETQYF	TGCAGCGTTGAAGTACAGCGGGAGACCCAGTACTTC